This T cell receptor (beta chain) was retrieved from a study of cytomegalovirus exposure and HLA in healthy donors. At the level of the study: Sequencing of roughly 180 million T cells in an earlier analysis found around 120 million unique TCR beta sequences. Tens of millions of unique TCR sequences came from HLA-typed donors in an early release.

Points on this clone: The antigen is not known.

Researchers ran the PCR with 60 Vbeta and 13 Jbeta primers. The table came from immunoSEQ multiplex PCR; TCRdb's copy has only in-frame clones and leaves some out. The sample yields 160,000 or so clones, around 79% seen once. V shed 0 bases and J shed 4 bases, with 11 bases lying between them. CDR3 length: 15 amino acids. Looked up from germline, CDR1 is KGHSH and CDR2 is LQKENI. Study findings and constraints: TCR beta sequences reportedly predicted the HLA-A and HLA-B alleles of most subjects accurately. Researchers counted 164 TCR beta chains as cytomegalovirus-associated.

The rearrangement links TRBV18 to TRBJ2-3; maybe TRBD1 (5 bases). This receptor was obtained from a man between 40 and 49 years old in good health and CMV-seronegative. Sequencing used PBMCs. As DNA, the CDR3 is TGTGCCAGCTCACCACCGGGGCAGAGAGCAGATACGCAGTATTTT. It translates to CASSPPGQRADTQYF.